A single sample gave rise to the 13 T cell receptor beta chains below, sequenced in a study of CD8 T cells in ankylosing spondylitis. TCRdb itself ran the 5' RACE reads through MiXCR, one entry per CDR3 protein. The table includes about 130,000 distinct CDR3 sequences, roughly 15% detected once. Input material: blood, either unsorted or a sorted T cell fraction (not recorded which). The receptors originated from a female donor with ankylosing spondylitis or in good health (not recorded which).

This chain links TRBV19 with TRBJ2-1; perhaps TRBD2 as D (6 bases). From germline, CDR1 is LNHDA and CDR2 SQIVND (reference sequence). The CDR3 has 15 amino acids. The germline V and J ends were trimmed by 1 base and 10 bases, with 17 bases remaining between them. The CDR3 nucleotides read TGTGCCAGTAGTATAGGGGACTTCTCAGGCCGAGAGCAGTTCTTC. Translated, it gives CASSIGDFSGREQFF.

The CDR3 region is CASSGTGYQPQHF. The CDR3 nucleotides read TGTGCCAGTAGTGGGACAGGGTATCAGCCCCAGCATTTT. The V call is TRBV19, the J call TRBJ1-5; 9 bases are shared with TRBD1. Germline V gene sequence: CDR1 LNHDA, CDR2 SQIVND (reference sequence). The CDR3 length is 13 residues. J was trimmed by 5 bases and V by 5 bases; bases with no gene match: 1.

In the case of this clonotype: Lacking the conserved final phenylalanine or tryptophan, this CDR3 likely reflects a read error. Because the CDR3's place on the DNA is in doubt, the DNA is left out and the CDR3 is given as listed by TCRdb. V is TRBV20-1 and J is TRBJ2-3; the table assigns TRBD1, which was not confirmed against the DNA. The CDR3 extends over 10 residues, inclusive of both ends. CDR1 and CDR2 (germline): DFQATT, SNEGSKA (reference sequence). CDR3: CSARRFGASR.

In its sample, this clonotype was seen many times. The rearrangement uses TRBV7-2 and TRBJ2-1; a possible D gene is TRBD2 (6 bases). CDR3 size: 14 residues. Trimming pared 1 base from V and 8 bases from J, leaving 12 bases between. Germline V gene sequence: CDR1 SGHTA, CDR2 FQGNSA. CDR3 nucleotide sequence: TGTGCCAGCAGCTTAGAGCCTGGAGGGTATGAGCAGTTCTTC. Amino acids: CASSLEPGGYEQFF.

Ten or more counts support this clonotype. V gene TRBV20-1 combines with J gene TRBJ2-2; D not resolved. The CDR3 consists of 14 residues. Looked up from germline, CDR1 is DFQATT and CDR2 is SNEGSKA (reference sequence). V lost 6 bases, J lost 7 bases, and 18 bases lay in between. CDR3 DNA sequence: TGCAGTGCCAAGGCAAGTGTAGACGGCGGGGAGCTGTTTTTT. Protein: CSAKASVDGGELFF.

This clonotype came up many times. The V call is TRBV6-1, the J call TRBJ1-1; D remains unclear. This CDR3 is built from 13 residues. V dropped 6 bases and J dropped 6 bases, with 14 bases sitting between them. Germline CDR1 MNHNS, CDR2 SASEGT. The CDR3 region has the DNA TGTGCCAGCAGCGAGACCGCCTCCTCTGAAGCTTTCTTT. Translating it yields CASSETASSEAFF.

The rearrangement joins TRBV10-2 to TRBJ2-2; weak D call: TRBD2 (6 bases). CDR3 length equals 15 residues. Germline CDR1 WSHSY, CDR2 SAAADI. Trimming pared 6 bases from V and 6 bases from J, leaving 17 bases between. CDR3 sequence: CASRAGSGESGELFF. CDR3 bases: TGCGCCAGCAGGGCAGGGTCGGGAGAATCCGGGGAGCTGTTTTTT.

This chain uses TRBV12-3 or TRBV12-4 with TRBJ1-1; no clear D gene. The V end lost 2 bases, the J end lost 3 bases, and 7 bases lay between the germline ends. The CDR3 sequence is 13 residues long. As DNA, the CDR3 is TGTGCCAGCAGTTTATTCCGTGACACTGAAGCTTTCTTT. It is translated as CASSLFRDTEAFF.

The chain combines TRBV12-3 or TRBV12-4 with TRBJ2-5; D perhaps matches TRBD1 (5 bases). The CDR3 covers 13 residues. V dropped 3 bases and J dropped 6 bases, with 11 bases sitting between them. The CDR3 DNA follows: TGTGCCAGCAGTTTGACAGATGGGCAGACCCAGTACTTC. Translating it yields CASSLTDGQTQYF.

This clonotype was counted at least ten times. The chain links TRBV3-1 to TRBJ2-3; D remains ambiguous. This CDR3 is 12 amino acids long. V dropped 0 bases and J dropped 7 bases, with 5 bases sitting between them. Germline-derived CDR1 and CDR2 are LGHDT and YNNKEL (reference sequence). Here the CDR3 DNA reads TGTGCCAGCAGCCAAGATTCGAATACGCAGTATTTT. It specifies CASSQDSNTQYF.

This clonotype showed up just a few times. V and J are TRBV20-1 and TRBJ2-3; the match to TRBD2 covers 13 bases. CDR1 and CDR2 from the germline V gene are DFQATT and SNEGSKA (reference sequence). Trimming removed 6 bases from V and 4 bases from J; junction bases left unmatched: 10. The length of the CDR3 is 16 residues. The CDR3 spells CSALARLAGGSDTQYF. The CDR3 nucleotides are TGCAGTGCCCTTGCCCGACTAGCGGGGGGATCAGATACGCAGTATTTT.

This clonotype was counted at least ten times. This chain uses TRBV6-1 with TRBJ1-4; 9 bases line up with TRBD1. CDR1 is MNHNS and CDR2 is SASEGT in the germline V gene. V lost 7 bases and J lost 7; bases outside the gene matches: 4. The length of the CDR3 is 13 residues. CDR3 bases: TGTGCCAGCAAAGGACAGGGGCTTGAAAAACTGTTTTTT. This sequence encodes CASKGQGLEKLFF.

This chain connects TRBV12-3 or TRBV12-4 to TRBJ2-7, with 9 bases matching TRBD1. The J segment lost 1 base and the V segment lost 6 bases, leaving 10 bases of the junction unmatched. The CDR3 contains 16 residues. The CDR3 loop reads CASSVTGGYSSYEQYF. DNA of the CDR3: TGTGCCAGCAGCGTTACAGGGGGCTATTCGTCCTACGAGCAGTACTTC.